The clone carrying this TCR beta chain was seen more than once but under ten times. Its antigen is as yet unknown. The germline V and J ends were trimmed by 3 bases and 1 base, with 3 bases remaining between them. Germline V lookup: CDR1 LGHNT, CDR2 FRNRAP. The CDR3 totals 12 residues. TCRdb fed the 5' RACE reads into MiXCR, producing one record per CDR3 protein. The sample lists approximately 160,000 distinct CDR3 sequences, 9.3% seen once, with about a third in the top ten. This sample was included in a study of T cells after yellow fever vaccination. Findings and caveats of the study: Abundant clonotypes (contaminants from the bulk population) could be present in FACS-sorted repertoires.

The chain couples TRBV12-5 to TRBJ1-1, with D unclear. Sequenced here: CD8+ T cells sorted from PBMCs, sampled 45 days after the yellow fever booster vaccination. The origin of this receptor is a man aged 18 to 29 who received the YFV17D yellow fever vaccine. The CDR3 DNA sequence: TGTGCTAGTGGTTTCCAGAACACTGAAGCTTTCTTT. This sequence encodes CASGFQNTEAFF.